Listed below are T cell receptor beta chains from one sample, sequenced in a study of control samples from healthy donors and cancer patients. Assay used: immunoSEQ multiplex PCR; TCRdb lists only in-frame clones, some missing. The data hold about 50,000 clones, with 85% to 95% observed a single time. Sequenced input: PBMCs. All receptors come from a man in his thirties or forties with colorectal cancer. The CDR3 runs from the conserved cysteine through the conserved F or W. D genes are given only for firm matches. Clone size is shown for a subset of rows, as once, few, many or a class of expanded clone.

V,size,D,J,CDR3,DNA
TRBV19,.,.,TRBJ1-4,CASSIGRTNEKLFF,TGTGCCAGTAGTATCGGCAGGACTAATGAAAAACTGTTTTTT
TRBV7-9,.,TRBD1,TRBJ1-4,CASSLISRTGLEEKLFF,TGTGCCAGCAGCTTAATATCCCGGACAGGGCTCGAAGAAAAACTGTTTTTT
TRBV4-1,.,.,TRBJ2-1,CASSQEVASRSYNEQFF,TGCGCCAGCAGCCAAGAGGTCGCAAGTCGCTCCTACAATGAGCAGTTCTTC
TRBV7-2,once,TRBD1,TRBJ2-2,CASSSPPGTGFPGELFF,TGTGCCAGCAGCTCACCCCCCGGGACAGGGTTCCCCGGGGAGCTGTTTTTT
TRBV6-6,.,.,TRBJ2-7,CASSYIGTGEQYF,TGTGCCAGCAGTTACATCGGGACGGGAGAGCAGTACTTC
TRBV10-2,.,.,TRBJ2-3,CASRPSPTSTDTQYF,TGCGCCAGCAGACCTAGCCCCACTAGCACAGATACGCAGTATTTT
TRBV5-6,.,.,TRBJ1-6,CASSLGLGLLNSPLHF,TGTGCCAGCAGCTTGGGCTTAGGGCTGCTTAATTCACCCCTCCACTTT
TRBV7-9,.,.,TRBJ1-6,CASSLPGVWSPLHF,TGTGCCAGCAGCTTACCGGGAGTGTGGTCACCCCTCCACTTT
TRBV7-6,.,.,TRBJ2-2,CASSFYFSNTGELFF,TGTGCCAGCAGCTTTTATTTTTCGAACACCGGGGAGCTGTTTTTT
TRBV6-5,.,.,TRBJ1-1,CASSYSRPQNTEAFF,TGTGCCAGCAGTTACTCACGACCCCAGAACACTGAAGCTTTCTTT
TRBV5-1,.,.,TRBJ2-5,CASSPGRYQETQYF,TGCGCCAGCAGCCCTGGGAGATACCAAGAGACCCAGTACTTC
TRBV29-1,.,TRBD2,TRBJ2-1,CSAGLAGGTYYNEQFF,TGCAGCGCTGGTCTAGCGGGGGGAACCTACTACAATGAGCAGTTCTTC
TRBV3-1/TRBV3-2,.,TRBD1,TRBJ1-1,CASRHRGGTEAFF,TGTGCCAGCAGACACAGGGGTGGGACTGAAGCTTTCTTT
TRBV4-3,.,TRBD1,TRBJ2-1,CASSQDLKVDGTGPPEQFF,TGCGCCAGCAGCCAAGATTTAAAGGTGGACGGGACAGGACCCCCAGAGCAGTTCTTC
TRBV30,.,.,TRBJ1-2,CAADGTGYTF,TGTGCCGCGGACGGCACTGGCTACACCTTC
TRBV5-6,.,.,TRBJ2-2,CASSFIDGPTGELFF,TGTGCCAGCAGCTTTATAGATGGACCCACCGGGGAGCTGTTTTTT
TRBV5-6,.,TRBD1,TRBJ2-5,CASSFEGRGMETQYF,TGTGCCAGCAGCTTCGAAGGCAGGGGGATGGAGACCCAGTACTTC
TRBV3-1/TRBV3-2,.,.,TRBJ1-2,CASSQSRGTGGYTF,TGTGCCAGCAGCCAAAGCAGGGGCACTGGCGGCTACACCTTC
TRBV4-1,.,TRBD2,TRBJ2-3,CASSRGAGGSPSTDTQYF,TGCGCCAGCAGCCGAGGGGCGGGGGGATCCCCTAGCACAGATACGCAGTATTTT
TRBV10-2,.,TRBD2,TRBJ2-3,CASSVASGGTDTQYF,TGCGCCAGCAGTGTGGCTAGCGGGGGCACAGATACGCAGTATTTT
TRBV4-3,.,.,TRBJ2-2,CASSQDGSGVGELFF,TGCGCCAGCAGCCAAGATGGATCGGGAGTTGGGGAGCTGTTTTTT
TRBV7-8,.,.,TRBJ2-7,CASSLFGESYEQYF,TGTGCCAGCAGCTTATTTGGGGAATCCTACGAGCAGTACTTC
TRBV11-2,.,.,TRBJ2-2,CASSLGPRDMTGELFF,TGTGCCAGCAGCTTAGGGCCAAGAGATATGACCGGGGAGCTGTTTTTT
TRBV7-9,.,.,TRBJ1-1,CASSLEDPRRAFF,TGTGCCAGCAGCTTAGAAGACCCCCGGAGGGCTTTCTTT
TRBV5-1,.,TRBD2,TRBJ2-7,CASSLPSSGGGPPYEQYF,TGCGCCAGCAGCTTGCCCTCCTCTGGCGGGGGTCCACCCTACGAGCAGTACTTC
TRBV9,.,.,TRBJ2-7,CASSPHPGQSTYEQYF,TGTGCCAGCAGCCCACACCCCGGACAGAGCACCTACGAGCAGTACTTC
TRBV3-1/TRBV3-2,.,.,TRBJ1-2,CASSQQGIIGYGYTF,TGTGCCAGCAGCCAACAGGGTATTATTGGCTATGGCTACACCTTC
TRBV5-1,.,TRBD2,TRBJ2-2,CATSRVGLAGSFANTGELFF,TGCGCCACCTCCCGCGTGGGACTAGCGGGGAGTTTCGCGAACACCGGGGAGCTGTTTTTT
TRBV30,.,.,TRBJ1-4,CAWSVGVQNEKLFF,TGTGCCTGGAGTGTTGGTGTTCAGAATGAAAAACTGTTTTTT
TRBV2,.,TRBD2,TRBJ2-7,CASSENSLAGGLEQYF,TGTGCCAGCAGTGAAAACTCTCTAGCGGGGGGGCTTGAGCAGTACTTC
TRBV24-1,.,.,TRBJ2-3,CATSDREVRTDTQYF,TGTGCCACCAGTGACAGGGAGGTACGCACAGATACGCAGTATTTT
TRBV7-2,.,TRBD1,TRBJ1-2,CASSAQGAPYGYTF,TGTGCCAGCAGCGCCCAGGGGGCCCCCTATGGCTACACCTTC
TRBV2,.,.,TRBJ1-4,CASSEQGLNEKLFF,TGTGCCAGCAGCGAACAGGGCCTCAATGAAAAACTGTTTTTT
TRBV18,.,TRBD1,TRBJ1-2,CASSRAPGTGENYGYTF,TGTGCCAGCTCACGCGCTCCGGGGACAGGGGAGAACTATGGCTACACCTTC
TRBV30,.,.,TRBJ1-1,CAWSRSWSTEAFF,TGTGCCTGGAGTCGAAGCTGGAGCACTGAAGCTTTCTTT
TRBV24-1,.,.,TRBJ2-1,CATSDLGGARDEQFF,TGTGCCACCAGTGATCTGGGGGGCGCGAGGGATGAGCAGTTCTTC
TRBV24-1,.,.,TRBJ1-1,CATSGGRDTEAFF,TGTGCCACCAGTGGGGGGCGTGACACTGAAGCTTTCTTT
TRBV4-3,.,TRBD1,TRBJ1-1,CASSPTQGALNTEAFF,TGCGCCAGCAGCCCTACACAGGGGGCCCTGAACACTGAAGCTTTCTTT
TRBV6-5,.,.,TRBJ2-7,CASSYSGSSYEQYF,TGTGCCAGCAGCTACAGCGGGTCCTCCTACGAGCAGTACTTC
TRBV30,.,.,TRBJ1-1,CAWTRALNTEAFF,TGTGCCTGGACCAGGGCGTTAAACACTGAAGCTTTCTTT
TRBV19,.,.,TRBJ1-1,CASSRRMNTEAFF,TGTGCCAGTAGTCGACGGATGAACACTGAAGCTTTCTTT
TRBV7-6,.,TRBD2,TRBJ2-2,CASSLGAGTGELFF,TGTGCCAGCAGCCTGGGAGCGGGAACCGGGGAGCTGTTTTTT
TRBV27,.,.,TRBJ1-3,CASSLRGSGNTIYF,TGTGCCAGCAGTCTCCGGGGCTCTGGAAACACCATATATTTT
TRBV6-5,.,.,TRBJ1-1,CASSYSSADKNTEAFF,TGTGCCAGCAGTTACTCTTCTGCAGATAAGAACACTGAAGCTTTCTTT
TRBV14,.,.,TRBJ2-3,CASSQDEGVKTGTDTQYF,TGTGCCAGCAGCCAAGATGAGGGGGTAAAAACGGGCACAGATACGCAGTATTTT
TRBV12-5,.,.,TRBJ1-3,CASGSPRTTGNTIYF,TGTGCTAGTGGTTCGCCTCGGACAACTGGAAACACCATATATTTT
TRBV4-3,.,.,TRBJ1-1,CASSQEIGGEAFF,TGCGCCAGCAGCCAAGAAATCGGAGGCGAAGCTTTCTTT
TRBV2,few,.,TRBJ1-6,CASIPGRNSPLHF,TGTGCCAGCATTCCAGGGCGAAATTCACCCCTCCACTTT
TRBV13,.,.,TRBJ2-7,CASSAPPEAAGTYEQYF,TGTGCCAGCAGCGCACCTCCTGAGGCCGCCGGGACCTACGAGCAGTACTTC